This T cell receptor beta chain came from a study of T cell repertoires in cytomegalovirus infection. TCRdb used MiXCR to reprocess the reads, holding one entry per CDR3 protein. The table includes around 740,000 distinct CDR3 sequences, roughly 36% detected once. The clonotype was recovered from a human donor in good health (CMV status not recorded). Some clones in this sample may be carry-over from other donors' samples. Sequencing was carried out using PBMCs.

Here the CDR3 reads CASSYSPGAINEQFF. The CDR3, as DNA: TGTGCCAGCAGTTACTCTCCGGGAGCGATCAATGAGCAGTTCTTC. The V and J genes are TRBV6-2 or TRBV6-3 and TRBJ2-1, with TRBD2 as a possible D gene (6 bases). The V end lost 0 bases, the J end lost 6 bases, and 12 bases lay between the germline ends. Germline CDR1 and CDR2: MNHEY and SVGEGT. CDR3 length equals 15 residues.